Below, 10 T cell receptor beta chains from the same sample are listed, as sequenced in a study of radiotherapy plus CTLA-4 blockade in lung cancer. Some clones are missing from TCRdb's copy, which holds only in-frame ones; the method was immunoSEQ multiplex PCR. This table holds approximately 49,000 clones, 80% to 90% found once. Sequencing was performed on peripheral blood, taken from a patient treated with radiotherapy plus ipilimumab. The receptors stem from a human donor with non-small cell lung cancer whose response to radiotherapy plus ipilimumab could not be evaluated.

This chain uses TRBV2 with TRBJ1-5; D remains ambiguous. Germline values: CDR1 SNHLY, CDR2 FYNNEI. The CDR3 totals 15 residues. The V gene lost 4 bases and the J gene lost 2 bases, with 12 bases spanning the gap. Here the CDR3 reads CASSVSGTGNQPQHF. The CDR3 DNA reads as TGTGCCAGCAGTGTTTCAGGTACTGGCAATCAGCCCCAGCATTTT.

V is TRBV2 and J is TRBJ1-5, with 9 bases fitting TRBD1. Looked up from germline, CDR1 is SNHLY and CDR2 is FYNNEI. This CDR3 is 14 amino acids long. V gave up 5 bases and J gave up 7 bases; unmatched junction bases: 6. The CDR3 sequence is CASSLQGARQPQHF. The CDR3 DNA is TGTGCCAGCAGTTTACAGGGGGCAAGGCAGCCCCAGCATTTT.

The J gene is TRBJ2-1, the V gene TRBV6-5; D not certain. Germline V gene data show CDR1 as MNHEY and CDR2 as SVGAGI. The CDR3 contains 12 residues. Between the trimmed V and J ends, which lost 6 bases and 7 bases, there was a span of 10 bases. CDR3 amino acids: CASSRANNEQFF. In DNA form, the CDR3 reads TGTGCCAGCAGCCGCGCGAATAATGAGCAGTTCTTC.

The genes are TRBV5-1 and TRBJ2-5, with D tentatively TRBD1 (5 bases). CDR1 SGHRS and CDR2 YFSETQ come from the germline V gene. This CDR3 region has 17 residues. The V and J ends lost 0 bases and 0 bases respectively, with 15 bases between them. CDR3 loop: CASSLASTARNQETQYF. CDR3 coding DNA: TGCGCCAGCAGCTTGGCCTCGACAGCAAGAAACCAAGAGACCCAGTACTTC.

The J gene is TRBJ1-3, the V gene TRBV5-1, with TRBD1 identical over 9 bases. The CDR3 loop spans 17 amino acids. Germline CDR1 and CDR2: SGHRS and YFSETQ. The J segment lost 4 bases and the V segment lost 4 bases, leaving 12 bases of the junction unmatched. Here the CDR3 reads CASSLDPGTGKGNTIYF. CDR3 DNA: TGCGCCAGCAGCCTGGACCCCGGGACAGGGAAGGGAAACACCATATATTTT.

V and J are TRBV19 and TRBJ1-3; no clear D gene. Trimming shortened V by 6 bases and J by 0 bases, and 24 bases separated the two germline ends. The CDR3 has 19 residues. Germline V gene lookup returns CDR1 LNHDA and CDR2 SQIVND (reference sequence). CDR3 sequence reads: CASRPLAFGKESSGNTIYF. CDR3 sequence (DNA): TGTGCCAGTAGACCCCTGGCCTTCGGTAAGGAGAGCTCTGGAAACACCATATATTTT.

The table lists this clone with a count of one. The chain joins TRBV4-3 to TRBJ2-1; 8 bases are a match to TRBD2. The germline CDR1 and CDR2 sequences are LGHNA and YSLEER. The CDR3 runs 17 residues. V lost 0 bases, J lost 5 bases, and 9 bases stayed unmatched. The CDR3 coding sequence is TGCGCCAGCAGCCAAGATATGGAGCGGGAGATCCACAATGAGCAGTTCTTC. This codes for CASSQDMEREIHNEQFF.

The CDR3: CASSPDRVQYF. Here the CDR3 DNA reads TGTGCCAGCAGCCCGGACAGGGTGCAGTACTTC. This chain uses TRBV7-2 with TRBJ2-7; 8 bases are a match to TRBD1. The V gene end was trimmed by 5 bases and the J gene end by 9 bases; junction bases not matched to a gene: 3. CDR3 size: 11 residues. The germline CDR1 and CDR2 sequences are SGHTA and FQGNSA. Looking up the rest from reference TRBV7-2 and TRBJ2-7 gives the full variable domain: GAGVSQSPSNKVTEKGKDVELRCDPISGHTALYWYRQSLGQGLEFLIYFQGNSAPDKSGLPSDRFSAERTGGSVSTLTIQRTQQEDSAVYLCASSPDRVQYFGPGTRLTVT.

The chain joins TRBV18 to TRBJ2-1; a weak D match, TRBD2 (6 bases). This CDR3 contains 13 residues. Germline V gene data show CDR1 as KGHSH and CDR2 as LQKENI. The ends were cut back, 6 bases at V and 8 bases at J, with 14 bases in the middle. The CDR3 bases are TGTGCCAGCTCCCGGGGAGGCTGGGATGAGCAGTTCTTC. As protein: CASSRGGWDEQFF.

For this clone: Relative to the germline gene, one junction end is altered; a read error may explain this. V usage is TRBV27 and J usage is TRBJ2-6; D is possibly TRBD1 (5 bases). The CDR3 extends over 16 amino acids. Germline-derived CDR1 and CDR2 are MNHEY and SMNVEV (reference sequence). The CDR3 loop reads CASSLSTVSGANVLTF. CDR3 nucleotides: TGTGCCAGCAGTCTATCGACAGTCTCTGGGGCCAACGTCCTGACTTTC.